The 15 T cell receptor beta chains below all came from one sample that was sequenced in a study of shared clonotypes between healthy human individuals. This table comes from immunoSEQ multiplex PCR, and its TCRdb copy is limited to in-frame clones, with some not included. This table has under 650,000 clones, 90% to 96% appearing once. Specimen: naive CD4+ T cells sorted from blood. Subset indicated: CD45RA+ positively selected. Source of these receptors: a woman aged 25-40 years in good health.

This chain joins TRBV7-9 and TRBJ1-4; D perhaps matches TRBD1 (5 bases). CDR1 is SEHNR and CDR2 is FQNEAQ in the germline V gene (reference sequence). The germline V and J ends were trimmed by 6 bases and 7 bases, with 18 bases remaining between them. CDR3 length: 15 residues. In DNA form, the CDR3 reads TGTGCCAGCAGGGCCCTGGCGGGGCGCGGTGAAAAACTGTTTTTT. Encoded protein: CASRALAGRGEKLFF.

CDR3 bases: TGTGCCAGCAGCCACTCTAGCGGGGGACAGTTCTTC. This sequence encodes CASSHSSGGQFF. V usage is TRBV14 and J usage is TRBJ2-1; 10 nucleotides line up with TRBD2. CDR1 is SGHDN, CDR2 FVKESK, per germline. CDR3 length equals 12 residues. The trim removed 3 bases at V and 13 bases at J, leaving 3 bases unmatched.

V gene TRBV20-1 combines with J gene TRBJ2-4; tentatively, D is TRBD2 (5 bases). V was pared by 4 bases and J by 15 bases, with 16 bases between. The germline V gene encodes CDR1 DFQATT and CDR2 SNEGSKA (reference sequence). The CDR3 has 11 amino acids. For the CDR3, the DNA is TGCAGTGCTAAGCTAGCTACGGATCCGTACTTC. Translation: CSAKLATDPYF.

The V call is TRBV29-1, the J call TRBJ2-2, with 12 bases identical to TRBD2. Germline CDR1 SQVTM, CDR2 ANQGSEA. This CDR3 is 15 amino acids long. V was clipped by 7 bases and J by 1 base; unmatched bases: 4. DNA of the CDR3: TGCAGCGCAACGACTAGCGGGAGGAACACCGGGGAGCTGTTTTTT. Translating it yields CSATTSGRNTGELFF.

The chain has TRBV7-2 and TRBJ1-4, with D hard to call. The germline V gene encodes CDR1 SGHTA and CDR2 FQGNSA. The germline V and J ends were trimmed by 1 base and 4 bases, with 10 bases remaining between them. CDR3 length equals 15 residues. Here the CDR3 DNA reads TGTGCCAGCAGCTTAGAGGTCCGGGGTAATGAAAAACTGTTTTTT. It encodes CASSLEVRGNEKLFF.

The CDR3 DNA reads as TGTGCCAGCAGCTTGGCCGAGGACGTTTTTAGGGTGCGGGGCACTGAAGCTTTCTTT. Amino acid sequence: CASSLAEDVFRVRGTEAFF. The chain is built from TRBV5-4 and TRBJ1-1; D not certain. Trimming took off 0 bases at V and 4 bases at J, with 25 bases between the two ends. This CDR3 is built from 19 residues. Germline CDR1 reads SGHNT; CDR2 reads YYREEE (reference sequence). The full variable domain, in which reference TRBV5-4 and TRBJ1-1 provide the parts outside the CDR3, is ETGVTQSPTHLIKTRGQQVTLRCSSQSGHNTVSWYQQALGQGPQFIFQYYREEENGRGNFPPRFSGLQFPNYSSELNVNALELDDSALYLCASSLAEDVFRVRGTEAFFGQGTRLTVV.

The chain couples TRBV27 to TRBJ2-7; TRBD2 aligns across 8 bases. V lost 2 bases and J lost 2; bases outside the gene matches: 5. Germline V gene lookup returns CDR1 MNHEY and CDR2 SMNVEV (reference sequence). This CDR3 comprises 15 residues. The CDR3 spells CASSLGPAGAYEQYF. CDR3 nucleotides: TGTGCCAGCAGTTTAGGTCCAGCGGGAGCCTACGAGCAGTACTTC.

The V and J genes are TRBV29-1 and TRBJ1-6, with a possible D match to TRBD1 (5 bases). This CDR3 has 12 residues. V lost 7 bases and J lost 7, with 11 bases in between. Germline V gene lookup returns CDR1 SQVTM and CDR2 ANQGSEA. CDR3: CSAGDENSPLHF. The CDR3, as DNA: TGCAGCGCGGGGGACGAGAATTCACCCCTCCACTTT.

The CDR3 nucleotides are TGTGCCACCAGCAGGCTGGGGCAGGGGACAGGGGTTTACATTCAGTACTTC. It translates to CATSRLGQGTGVYIQYF. The chain carries TRBV15 and TRBJ2-4, with 10 bases that match TRBD1. Germline V gene sequence: CDR1 LNHNV, CDR2 YYDKDF (reference sequence). V dropped 3 bases and J dropped 8; count of bases not matched to a gene: 13. CDR3 size: 17 residues.

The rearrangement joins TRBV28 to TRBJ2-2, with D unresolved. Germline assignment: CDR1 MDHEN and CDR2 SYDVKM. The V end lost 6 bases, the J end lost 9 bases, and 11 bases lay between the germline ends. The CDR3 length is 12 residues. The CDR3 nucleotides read TGTGCCAGCAGAACTGGGATCCGGGAGCTGTTTTTT. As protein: CASRTGIRELFF.

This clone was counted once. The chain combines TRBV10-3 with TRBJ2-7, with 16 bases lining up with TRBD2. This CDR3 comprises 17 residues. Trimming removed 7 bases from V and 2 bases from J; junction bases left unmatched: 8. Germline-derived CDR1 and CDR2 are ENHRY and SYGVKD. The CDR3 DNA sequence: TGTGCCATCATGAGGGGACTAGCGGGAGGGAGACCCTACGAGCAGTACTTC. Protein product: CAIMRGLAGGRPYEQYF.

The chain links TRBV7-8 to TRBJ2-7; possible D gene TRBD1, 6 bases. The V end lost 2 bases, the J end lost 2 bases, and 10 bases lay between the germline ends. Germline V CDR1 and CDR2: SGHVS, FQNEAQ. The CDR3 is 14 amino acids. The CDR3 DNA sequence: TGTGCCAGCAGCTTAATACAGGGCGCCTACGAGCAGTACTTC. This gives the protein CASSLIQGAYEQYF. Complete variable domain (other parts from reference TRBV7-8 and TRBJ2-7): GAGVSQSPRYKVAKRGQDVALRCDPISGHVSLFWYQQALGQGPEFLTYFQNEAQLDKSGLPSDRFFAERPEGSVSTLKIQRTQQEDSAVYLCASSLIQGAYEQYFGPGTRLTVT.

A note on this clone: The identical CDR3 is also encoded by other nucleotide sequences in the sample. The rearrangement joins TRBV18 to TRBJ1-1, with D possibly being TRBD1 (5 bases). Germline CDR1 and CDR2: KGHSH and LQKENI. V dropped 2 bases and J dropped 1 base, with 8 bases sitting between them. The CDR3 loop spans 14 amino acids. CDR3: CASSPGQGNTEAFF. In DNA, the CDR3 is TGTGCCAGCTCACCAGGGCAGGGGAACACTGAAGCTTTCTTT.

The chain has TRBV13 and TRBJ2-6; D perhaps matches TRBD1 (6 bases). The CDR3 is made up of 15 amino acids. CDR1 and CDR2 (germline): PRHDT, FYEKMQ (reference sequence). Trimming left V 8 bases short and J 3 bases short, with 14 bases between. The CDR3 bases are TGTGCCAGCGGGACAAGGGCCTATGGGGCCAACGTCCTGACTTTC. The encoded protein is CASGTRAYGANVLTF.

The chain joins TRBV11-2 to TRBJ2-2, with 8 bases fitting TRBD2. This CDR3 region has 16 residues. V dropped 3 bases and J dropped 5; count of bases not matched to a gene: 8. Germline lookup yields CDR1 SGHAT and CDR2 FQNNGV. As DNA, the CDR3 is TGTGCCAGCAGCTTGTCAGCGGGAGTCGGAACCGGGGAGCTGTTTTTT. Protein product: CASSLSAGVGTGELFF.